Below are 3 T cell receptor beta chains sequenced from a single sample in a study of T cells after posttransplantation cyclophosphamide. Using immunoSEQ multiplex PCR, the repertoire was profiled, and TCRdb retains in-frame clones only, with some absent. The sample contains 25,000 or so clones, more than 70% of which appear only once. Sequenced: PBMCs. The receptors were sampled from a woman aged 55 to 70 with a blood cancer, CMV-positive, and with a related stem cell donor.

This sequence joins TRBV25-1 and TRBJ2-1; 8 bases agree with TRBD2. Trimming took 6 bases from V and 10 from J; bases not matched to a gene: 11. Looked up from germline, CDR1 is MGHDK and CDR2 is SYGVNS. This CDR3 has 14 amino acids. The CDR3 bases are TGTGCCAGCAGAATGGGCGGGGGGTTTTCGGAGCAGTTCTTC. Amino acid sequence: CASRMGGGFSEQFF.

V gene TRBV15 combines with J gene TRBJ2-7; D call uncertain. Trimming took 0 bases from V and 3 from J, leaving 9 bases between them. The germline V gene encodes CDR1 LNHNV and CDR2 YYDKDF (reference sequence). CDR3 size: 14 residues. CDR3 coding DNA: TGTGCCACCAGCAGAGAGCGGCTAATCTACGAGCAGTACTTC. Translated, it gives CATSRERLIYEQYF.

The V gene is TRBV7-2, the J gene TRBJ2-1, with 7 bases aligning to TRBD2. CDR1 and CDR2 from the germline V gene are SGHTA and FQGNSA. The CDR3 is made up of 13 amino acids. With V trimmed by 5 bases and J by 6 bases, 4 bases remained unmatched. Written as DNA, the CDR3 is TGTGCCAGCAGCCCGGGGGGAGGCAATGAGCAGTTCTTC. Protein: CASSPGGGNEQFF. The whole variable domain, remainder taken from reference TRBV7-2 and TRBJ2-1, is GAGVSQSPSNKVTEKGKDVELRCDPISGHTALYWYRQSLGQGLEFLIYFQGNSAPDKSGLPSDRFSAERTGGSVSTLTIQRTQQEDSAVYLCASSPGGGNEQFFGPGTRLTVL.